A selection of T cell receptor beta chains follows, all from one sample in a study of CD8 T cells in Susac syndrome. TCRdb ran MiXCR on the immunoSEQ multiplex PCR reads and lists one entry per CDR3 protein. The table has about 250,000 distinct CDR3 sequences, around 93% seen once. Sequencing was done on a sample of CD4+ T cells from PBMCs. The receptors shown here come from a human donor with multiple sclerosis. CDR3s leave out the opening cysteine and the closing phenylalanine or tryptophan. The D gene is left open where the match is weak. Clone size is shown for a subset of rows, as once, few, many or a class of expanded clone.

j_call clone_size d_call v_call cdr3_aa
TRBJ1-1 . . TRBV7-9 ASSLSAKNTEAF
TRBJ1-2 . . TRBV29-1 SVSRGAYGYT
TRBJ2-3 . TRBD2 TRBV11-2 ASSPGTSGERDTQY
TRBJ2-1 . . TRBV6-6 ASSYPKVQYNEQF
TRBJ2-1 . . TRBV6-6 ASTLAQYNEQF
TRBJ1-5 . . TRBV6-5 ASSYTGPAGGQPQH
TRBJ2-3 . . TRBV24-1 ATSGSGFPPQTDTQY
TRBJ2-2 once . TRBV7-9 ASSFDGGLTTGELF
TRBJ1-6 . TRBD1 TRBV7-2 ASSQEGQGPLSSPLH
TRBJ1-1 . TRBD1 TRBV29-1 SVEFAGTGISREAF